These 4 T cell receptor beta chains share one sample of origin, sequenced in a study of CD8 T cells in ankylosing spondylitis. TCRdb recomputed calls from the 5' RACE reads with MiXCR, one row per CDR3 protein. The table has fewer than 550,000 distinct CDR3 sequences, approximately 5% seen once. The study's findings and limits: There was a TCR beta motif, made of roughly eight highly homologous variants, that appeared characteristic of ankylosing spondylitis blood.

These receptors' targets are unknown. The sample consisted of blood, either unsorted or a sorted T cell fraction (not recorded which). The source of these receptors is a male donor with ankylosing spondylitis.

This clonotype was found a few times. The V and J genes are TRBV5-1 and TRBJ2-3, with D maybe TRBD1 (6 bases). The CDR3 covers 17 residues. V gave up 1 base and J gave up 0 bases, with 15 bases separating them. The germline CDR1 and CDR2 sequences are SGHRS and YFSETQ. CDR3 sequence reads: CASSLQAQGSSTDTQYF. DNA for the CDR3: TGCGCCAGCAGCTTGCAAGCCCAGGGGTCTAGCACAGATACGCAGTATTTT.

This clonotype has ten or more counts. The chain combines TRBV7-2 with TRBJ2-3; the D is unclear. Looked up from germline, CDR1 is SGHTA and CDR2 is FQGNSA. V was shortened by 0 bases and J by 14 bases, with 12 bases between the two germline ends. The CDR3 totals 12 residues. DNA of the CDR3: TGTGCCAGCAGCTTAGCTACGATTGGTCCGTATTTT. It specifies CASSLATIGPYF.

This clonotype was recorded at least ten times. The gene calls are TRBV6-5 and TRBJ1-2; D unresolved. Germline CDR1 reads MNHEY; CDR2 reads SVGAGI. CDR3 length equals 13 residues. V shed 2 bases and J shed 2 bases, with 6 bases lying between them. In DNA form, the CDR3 reads TGTGCCAGCAGTTACCGACCCAACTATGGCTACACCTTC. Translating it yields CASSYRPNYGYTF.

In this sample, this clonotype turned up many times. This chain joins TRBV6-2 or TRBV6-3 and TRBJ1-5, with D uncertain. The CDR3 length is 12 residues. V shed 2 bases and J shed 5 bases, with 4 bases lying between them. Germline V lookup: CDR1 MNHEY, CDR2 SVGEGT. The CDR3 spells CASSYRDQPQHF. CDR3 nucleotides: TGTGCCAGCAGTTACAGGGATCAGCCCCAGCATTTT.